Shown below are 27 T cell receptor beta chains from a single sample sequenced in a study of shared clonotypes between healthy human individuals. Sequenced by immunoSEQ multiplex PCR; TCRdb stores in-frame clones only, minus some. The table shows under 2.5 million clones, with just under 95% occurring only once. Source material: naive CD4+ T cells from PBMCs. Sample subset: CD45RA+ positively selected. The receptors stem from a man aged 18 to 29 in good health. Some clones in this sample may be carry-over from other donors' samples.

This clone was found once. The V call is TRBV5-5, the J call TRBJ2-7; 10 nucleotides match TRBD2. CDR1 SGHKS and CDR2 YYEKEE come from the germline V gene (reference sequence). V trimming: 2 bases; J trimming: 3 bases; junction bases outside the gene matches: 5. The CDR3 contains 15 residues. DNA of the CDR3: TGTGCCAGCAGCTTAAGAGCTAGCGGGAGCTACGAGCAGTACTTC. It is translated as CASSLRASGSYEQYF.

This sequence joins TRBV4-1 and TRBJ1-5; D gene uncertain. CDR1 is MGHRA and CDR2 is YSYEKL in the germline V gene. V lost 4 bases and J lost 2, with 12 bases in between. The CDR3 spans 15 residues. For the CDR3, the DNA is TGCGCCAGCAGCCGTCAGTCCGTGGGCAATCAGCCCCAGCATTTT. As protein: CASSRQSVGNQPQHF.

This sequence joins TRBV6-1 and TRBJ2-7; D may match TRBD1 or TRBD2 (6 bases each). The CDR3 has 14 residues. Trimming stripped 7 bases from V and 0 bases from J, with 13 bases between. The germline V gene has CDR1 MNHNS and CDR2 SASEGT. The CDR3 nucleotides read TGTGCCAGCACCATTACGGGGGCCTCCTACGAGCAGTACTTC. Encoded protein: CASTITGASYEQYF.

This chain connects TRBV30 to TRBJ1-2; D perhaps matches TRBD1 (6 bases). V lost 0 bases, J lost 8 bases, and 16 bases lay in between. The CDR3 has 14 residues. CDR1 is GTSNPN, CDR2 SVGIG, per germline (reference sequence). The CDR3 sequence is CAWSVRGGLGGYTF. The CDR3 DNA is TGTGCCTGGAGTGTACGAGGGGGACTCGGGGGCTACACCTTC.

On this clone itself: The junction shows a germline mismatch at one end, possibly a read error. This rearrangement joins TRBV10-3 to TRBJ2-1, with unresolved D. Germline CDR1 and CDR2: ENHRY and SYGVKD. The CDR3 has 11 amino acids. The chain's CDR3 is CAISEPPLVVF. The CDR3 DNA sequence: TGTGCCATCAGTGAGCCCCCCCTAGTTGTCTTC.

The gene calls are TRBV7-8 and TRBJ2-7; 8 bases match TRBD2. Losses at the gene ends were 3 bases for V and 5 bases for J; bases not matched to a gene: 9. Germline V lookup: CDR1 SGHVS, CDR2 FQNEAQ. There are 15 residues in the CDR3. This CDR3 reads CASSFQGLVANEQYF. CDR3 DNA: TGTGCCAGCAGCTTTCAGGGACTAGTGGCCAACGAGCAGTACTTC.

V and J are TRBV30 and TRBJ2-7, with D perhaps being TRBD1 or TRBD2 (7 bases each). Germline loops: CDR1 GTSNPN, CDR2 SVGIG (reference sequence). The ends were cut back, 5 bases at V and 3 bases at J, with 14 bases in the middle. CDR3 size: 13 residues. DNA for the CDR3: TGTGCCTGGGGGGGGGACAGCTACTACGAGCAGTACTTC. Translating gives CAWGGDSYYEQYF.

This rearrangement joins TRBV18 to TRBJ2-7, with 10 bases fitting TRBD1. This CDR3 spans 15 amino acids. Germline V gene lookup returns CDR1 KGHSH and CDR2 LQKENI. V shed 3 bases and J 6 bases; nucleotides not matched to a gene: 8. In DNA, the CDR3 is TGTGCCAGCTCACCGACACCGACAGGGGGCGCCGAGCAGTACTTC. Amino acids: CASSPTPTGGAEQYF.

V usage is TRBV11-2 and J usage is TRBJ2-6; D gene ambiguous. The germline V and J ends were trimmed by 2 bases and 0 bases, with 8 bases remaining between them. The length of the CDR3 is 16 residues. Germline V lookup: CDR1 SGHAT, CDR2 FQNNGV. DNA of the CDR3: TGTGCCAGCAGCTTATTCCGGATCTCTGGGGCCAACGTCCTGACTTTC. Its translation: CASSLFRISGANVLTF.

The gene calls are TRBV28 and TRBJ2-3; D may be TRBD2 (6 bases). Trimming removed 5 bases from V and 5 bases from J, with 17 bases in between. This CDR3 comprises 15 residues. Germline V gene sequence: CDR1 MDHEN, CDR2 SYDVKM. Here the CDR3 DNA reads TGTGCCAGCAGTGTCGGGGGTAGGCGGGGAGATACGCAGTATTTT. Amino acids: CASSVGGRRGDTQYF.

V gene TRBV5-4 combines with J gene TRBJ2-7; 10 bases agree with TRBD2. CDR1 and CDR2 from the germline V gene are SGHNT and YYREEE (reference sequence). J was trimmed by 4 bases and V by 6 bases; bases with no gene match: 10. CDR3 length: 15 residues. CDR3 protein: CASTRSTSGKYEQYF. CDR3 nucleotides: TGTGCCAGCACCCGCTCAACTAGCGGGAAATACGAGCAGTACTTC.

This clone was observed a single time. Here the CDR3 reads CASSLRWGTIYF. The CDR3 nucleotides are TGTGCCAGCAGCCTTCGTTGGGGCACCATATATTTT. This rearrangement joins TRBV25-1 to TRBJ1-3; D not certain. The V end was cut by 6 bases, the J end by 9 bases, with 12 bases between. Germline values: CDR1 MGHDK, CDR2 SYGVNS. The CDR3 is 12 residues long.

The chain carries TRBV18 and TRBJ2-7; D remains unclear. This CDR3 contains 14 residues. Trimming removed 1 base at V and 5 bases at J, with 12 bases between. Looked up from germline, CDR1 is KGHSH and CDR2 is LQKENI. The CDR3, as DNA: TGTGCCAGCTCACCACGAAGGGTTCTCGACGAGCAGTACTTC. Protein: CASSPRRVLDEQYF.

The chain combines TRBV9 with TRBJ1-3; a possible D gene is TRBD1 (5 bases). The CDR3 has 14 residues. Between the trimmed V and J ends, which lost 0 bases and 4 bases, there was a span of 8 bases. The V gene's germline CDR1 is SGDLS and CDR2 YYNGEE. The CDR3 protein is CASSVDHRGNTIYF. The CDR3 nucleotides are TGTGCCAGCAGCGTAGATCACAGGGGAAACACCATATATTTT.

This chain uses TRBV6-5 with TRBJ2-5; D is perhaps TRBD1 (5 bases). The germline V gene encodes CDR1 MNHEY and CDR2 SVGAGI. The CDR3 spans 14 residues. Trimming pared 9 bases from V and 1 base from J, leaving 15 bases between. The CDR3 DNA reads as TGTGCCAGTTGGGTCCGGACACCCCAAGAGACCCAGTACTTC. Translated, it gives CASWVRTPQETQYF.

The J gene is TRBJ2-7, the V gene TRBV5-1, with TRBD2 matching over 12 bases. Germline CDR1 SGHRS, CDR2 YFSETQ. CDR3 length: 15 residues. The trim removed 2 bases at V and 6 bases at J, leaving 6 bases unmatched. CDR3 nucleotides: TGCGCCAGCAGCTTCGGACTAGCGGGACTAACCGAGCAGTACTTC. It yields the protein CASSFGLAGLTEQYF.

The chain has TRBV30 and TRBJ1-4; 9 bases align to TRBD1. The V gene's germline CDR1 is GTSNPN and CDR2 SVGIG (reference sequence). V shed 3 bases and J 7 bases; nucleotides not matched to a gene: 6. CDR3 size: 14 residues. CDR3 in DNA: TGTGCCTGGAGAAGGACAGGGGAGGCTGAAAAACTGTTTTTT. This gives the protein CAWRRTGEAEKLFF.

The V and J genes are TRBV2 and TRBJ1-4; 8 nucleotides line up with TRBD1. This CDR3 is 16 amino acids long. Germline assignment: CDR1 SNHLY and CDR2 FYNNEI. J was trimmed by 3 bases and V by 7 bases; bases with no gene match: 10. The CDR3 DNA sequence: TGTGCCAGCACCTTAAACCCGACAGGGGCTAATGAAAAACTGTTTTTT. Translation: CASTLNPTGANEKLFF.

The gene calls are TRBV5-5 and TRBJ2-1; a weak D match, TRBD1 (6 bases). V lost 1 base, J lost 15 bases, and 11 bases lay in between. The CDR3 spans 11 residues. From germline, CDR1 is SGHKS and CDR2 YYEKEE (reference sequence). CDR3 sequence: CASSLYRALFF. The CDR3 region has the DNA TGTGCCAGCAGCTTGTACAGGGCGCTGTTCTTC.

About this clone itself: This same CDR3 is encoded by further DNA sequences in the sample. The J gene is TRBJ2-7, the V gene TRBV6-6; D may be TRBD1 (5 bases). This CDR3 region has 16 residues. Germline V gene data show CDR1 as MNHNY and CDR2 as SVGAGI (reference sequence). V lost 2 bases to trimming and J lost 0 bases, with 14 bases between them. The CDR3 DNA follows: TGTGCCAGCAGTTACGGGGTGGGGCGGAGCTCCTACGAGCAGTACTTC. It yields the protein CASSYGVGRSSYEQYF.

With respect to this clone: The sample carries other DNA sequences with the same CDR3. The chain has TRBV11-2 and TRBJ2-5, with 7 bases identical to TRBD1. V trimming: 1 base; J trimming: 2 bases; junction bases outside the gene matches: 1. CDR1 SGHAT and CDR2 FQNNGV come from the germline V gene. This CDR3 is built from 14 residues. CDR3 sequence reads: CASSLVTGQETQYF. CDR3 DNA sequence: TGTGCCAGCAGCTTAGTGACAGGGCAAGAGACCCAGTACTTC.

The rearrangement joins TRBV5-1 to TRBJ2-1; TRBD2 agrees at 9 bases. V lost 0 bases, J lost 7 bases, and 8 bases stayed unmatched. The CDR3 contains 16 residues. In germline, CDR1 is SGHRS, CDR2 YFSETQ. CDR3 in DNA: TGCGCCAGCAGCTTGGTACCAGCGGGAGGAAGAAATGAGCAGTTCTTC. It yields the protein CASSLVPAGGRNEQFF.

Turning to this clone: The same CDR3 can be traced to other DNA sequences in this sample. The J gene is TRBJ2-7, the V gene TRBV14, with no clear D. The CDR3 totals 11 residues. Germline V CDR1 and CDR2: SGHDN, FVKESK. V lost 3 bases, J lost 4 bases, and 4 bases lay in between. The CDR3 loop is CASSHTYEQYF. The CDR3 DNA is TGTGCCAGCAGCCACACGTACGAGCAGTACTTC.

The V call is TRBV6-7, the J call TRBJ1-1; the D is unclear. TRBV6-7 is given ORF status, its function remaining uncertain. V gave up 7 bases and J gave up 7 bases, with 7 bases separating them. The CDR3 runs to 10 residues. CDR3 coding DNA: TGTGCCAGCATGCTGAGTGAAGCTTTCTTT. Translated, it gives CASMLSEAFF.

This clone showed up just a few times. The chain couples TRBV28 to TRBJ1-5; TRBD1 aligns across 7 bases. V shed 6 bases, J shed 3 bases, and the junction held 8 bases outside the gene matches. The germline gives CDR1 MDHEN, CDR2 SYDVKM. This CDR3 is 15 amino acids long. CDR3 protein: CASRGAGGLNQPQHF. CDR3 DNA: TGTGCCAGCAGGGGGGCAGGGGGACTCAATCAGCCCCAGCATTTT. Filled out from reference TRBV28 and TRBJ1-5, the complete variable domain reads DVKVTQSSRYLVKRTGEKVFLECVQDMDHENMFWYRQDPGLGLRLIYFSYDVKMKEKGDIPEGYSVSREKKERFSLILESASTNQTSMYLCASRGAGGLNQPQHFGDGTRLSIL.

Details on this clone: Other DNA sequences from this sample encode an identical CDR3 as well. V and J are TRBV7-9 and TRBJ2-7, with D tentatively TRBD1 (7 bases). CDR1 and CDR2 (germline): SEHNR, FQNEAQ (reference sequence). V gave up 3 bases and J gave up 1 base, with 10 bases separating them. This CDR3 is 14 amino acids long. As DNA, the CDR3 is TGTGCCAGCAGCTTGGGGGGACAGTCCTACGAGCAGTACTTC. It is translated as CASSLGGQSYEQYF.

The chain recombines TRBV5-5 with TRBJ1-5; D not certain. In germline, CDR1 is SGHKS, CDR2 YYEKEE (reference sequence). This CDR3 has 17 amino acids. Trimming pared 4 bases from V and 0 bases from J, leaving 17 bases between. The CDR3 DNA reads as TGTGCCAGCAGCCCGGTCTCGACCAGAAATAGCAATCAGCCCCAGCATTTT. Translating gives CASSPVSTRNSNQPQHF. The variable domain in full, completed from reference TRBV5-5 and TRBJ1-5, reads DAGVTQSPTHLIKTRGQQVTLRCSPISGHKSVSWYQQVLGQGPQFIFQYYEKEERGRGNFPDRFSARQFPNYSSELNVNALLLGDSALYLCASSPVSTRNSNQPQHFGDGTRLSIL.